This TCR beta chain was recorded in a study of T cell changes during pregnancy in multiple sclerosis (dated by TCRdb to between 2019 and 2020). Describing the broader study: In women with multiple sclerosis, the researchers looked at how the T cell repertoire shifted as pregnancy progressed.

The method behind the library was the immunoSEQ multiplex PCR assay. TCRdb holds this immuneACCESS table with in-frame rearrangements only. Some clones are missing; in checked studies, unresolved V genes explain under half, and the rest has no known cause. Recorded for this sample are about 110,000 clones; about nine tenths of them occurred a single time. The ten largest clones capture about 3% of the sample. The germline V and J ends show losses of 5 bases and 0 bases respectively, and no gene match explains 9 bases of the junction. CDR1 and CDR2 (MDHEN, SYDVKM) derive from the germline V gene. Reading from cysteine to phenylalanine, the CDR3 counts 16 amino acids. Left in the record is the CDR3 DNA by itself, 48 bases read in frame from the first base. On this clone: The clone's antigen remains unknown. No clone much larger than this one lies a single base away; base qualities are absent.

The sample here was peripheral blood, taken after pregnancy. The chain employs TRBV28 and TRBJ2-5; 7 bases in between match TRBD1. The receptor was isolated from a female donor with multiple sclerosis, enrolled in a pregnancy study. The encoded CDR3 is CASSPIQQGNQETQYF. The bases read TGTGCCAGCAGTCCTATCCAACAGGGGAACCAAGAGACCCAGTACTTC.